Presented here are 23 T cell receptor beta chains from one specimen sequenced in a study of blood T cell repertoires in COVID-19. Here immunoSEQ multiplex PCR was the method, and the copy in TCRdb shows in-frame clones only, minus some. The data show approximately 300,000 clones, with approximately 80% seen just once and over 3.5% held by the top ten. Source material: peripheral blood. These receptors all stem from a woman in her 50s with active or convalescent COVID-19.

This rearrangement joins TRBV4-1 to TRBJ1-5; D call uncertain. The CDR3 has 15 residues. Germline V gene lookup returns CDR1 MGHRA and CDR2 YSYEKL. V dropped 0 bases and J dropped 1 base, with 7 bases sitting between them. CDR3 amino acids: CASSQELLSNQPQHF. Written as DNA, the CDR3 is TGCGCCAGCAGCCAAGAACTGTTAAGCAATCAGCCCCAGCATTTT.

V is TRBV5-1 and J is TRBJ2-7; D remains unclear. Per germline, CDR1 SGHRS and CDR2 YFSETQ. The germline V and J ends were trimmed by 4 bases and 2 bases, with 16 bases remaining between them. The CDR3 extends over 15 amino acids. CDR3 DNA sequence: TGCGCCAGCAGCCCGTGGTTATGGCCTCCCTACGAGCAGTACTTC. It translates to CASSPWLWPPYEQYF.

J is TRBJ2-1 and V is TRBV11-3, with 11 positions matching TRBD2. Germline CDR1 is SGHNT and CDR2 is YENEEA. This CDR3 contains 15 residues. Losses at the gene ends were 5 bases for V and 10 bases for J; bases not matched to a gene: 10. CDR3: CASSEGLAGGDEQFF. CDR3 in DNA: TGTGCCAGCAGCGAAGGGTTAGCGGGAGGGGACGAGCAGTTCTTC.

This chain joins TRBV9 and TRBJ1-2, with 8 bases matching TRBD1. The germline gives CDR1 SGDLS, CDR2 YYNGEE. The length of the CDR3 is 15 residues. Trimming cost V 2 bases and J 8 bases; bases outside gene matches: 11. The CDR3 DNA reads as TGTGCCAGCAGCGTCGCAGGACAGGGAGGTTGGGGCTACACCTTC. Its protein product is CASSVAGQGGWGYTF.

The rearrangement uses TRBV28 and TRBJ1-2, with 8 positions matching TRBD1. CDR3 length: 14 amino acids. The J segment lost 4 bases and the V segment lost 5 bases, leaving 6 bases of the junction unmatched. The germline V gene encodes CDR1 MDHEN and CDR2 SYDVKM. Here the CDR3 reads CASSQGAGVYGYTF. Written as DNA, the CDR3 is TGTGCCAGCAGTCAGGGGGCAGGAGTCTATGGCTACACCTTC.

The chain is built from TRBV5-1 and TRBJ1-2; TRBD1 is a possible D gene (6 bases). CDR1 and CDR2 (germline): SGHRS, YFSETQ. Trimming shortened V by 4 bases and J by 0 bases, and 13 bases separated the two germline ends. This CDR3 comprises 15 residues. This CDR3 reads CASSSTDRTNYGYTF. In nucleotides, the CDR3 is TGCGCCAGCAGCAGTACGGACAGAACTAACTATGGCTACACCTTC.

The rearrangement links TRBV11-2 to TRBJ2-1; the match to TRBD2 covers 11 bases. V dropped 5 bases and J dropped 5; count of bases not matched to a gene: 11. CDR3 length equals 17 residues. Germline V gene sequence: CDR1 SGHAT, CDR2 FQNNGV. CDR3 region: CASSPRRTSGYNNEQFF. The CDR3 DNA is TGTGCCAGCAGCCCCCGAAGGACTAGCGGGTATAACAATGAGCAGTTCTTC.

V is TRBV5-1 and J is TRBJ2-7, with D possibly TRBD1 on 8 matching bases. The CDR3 loop spans 14 amino acids. Trimming removed 0 bases at V and 5 bases at J, with 12 bases between. Germline V gene data show CDR1 as SGHRS and CDR2 as YFSETQ. The CDR3, as DNA: TGCGCCAGCAGCTTGGGGACAGGGACTAACGAGCAGTACTTC. Amino acid sequence: CASSLGTGTNEQYF.

The rearrangement uses TRBV5-5 and TRBJ1-6; D is undetermined. V was shortened by 4 bases and J by 10 bases, with 15 bases between the two germline ends. Germline CDR1 and CDR2: SGHKS and YYEKEE (reference sequence). This CDR3 is built from 14 residues. The CDR3 DNA is TGTGCCAGCAGCATTCTCGACCCGGGATCACCCCTCCACTTT. Amino acids: CASSILDPGSPLHF.

The chain uses TRBV30 and TRBJ2-7; possible D gene TRBD1, 6 bases. V dropped 2 bases and J dropped 6 bases, with 11 bases sitting between them. Germline CDR1 reads GTSNPN; CDR2 reads SVGIG (reference sequence). The CDR3 covers 12 residues. In DNA form, the CDR3 reads TGTGCCTGGAGTACCGGGACACCCGAGCAGTACTTC. Translated: CAWSTGTPEQYF.

The chain is built from TRBV7-3 and TRBJ2-2, with 12 bases aligning to TRBD1. The CDR3 covers 15 residues. Unmatched junction bases numbered 4, after V lost 5 bases and J lost 6 bases. Germline V gene lookup returns CDR1 SGHTA and CDR2 FQGTGA. In DNA, the CDR3 is TGTGCCAGCAGCGCCGGGACAGGGGGCTCCGGGGAGCTGTTTTTT. It codes for CASSAGTGGSGELFF.

The genes are TRBV30 and TRBJ2-1; 9 bases fit TRBD1. The CDR3 spans 15 residues. The germline V gene has CDR1 GTSNPN and CDR2 SVGIG (reference sequence). V lost 7 bases, J lost 10 bases, and 17 bases stayed unmatched. The CDR3: CASLSHRGPKREQFF. The CDR3 DNA follows: TGTGCCTCCCTTTCCCACAGGGGGCCGAAGCGGGAGCAGTTCTTC.

This chain links TRBV7-9 with TRBJ2-5; D is unclear. Germline V gene lookup returns CDR1 SEHNR and CDR2 FQNEAQ (reference sequence). V was pared by 6 bases and J by 5 bases, with 10 bases between. The length of the CDR3 is 12 residues. The CDR3 DNA reads TGTGCCAGCAGACGTACTGAGGAGACCCAGTACTTC. It specifies CASRRTEETQYF.

The chain links TRBV5-8 to TRBJ2-5, with D tentatively TRBD1 (5 bases). This CDR3 comprises 13 residues. V lost 4 bases, J lost 12 bases, and 19 bases lay in between. Per germline, CDR1 SGHTS and CDR2 YDEGEE. The CDR3 here is CASSPYLTDKKYF. The CDR3 DNA reads as TGTGCCAGCAGCCCATATTTGACAGACAAAAAGTACTTC.

J is TRBJ2-5 and V is TRBV18, with TRBD2 matching 12 bases. This CDR3 has 17 residues. The V segment lost 3 bases and the J segment 0 bases; nucleotides outside the gene matches: 5. The V gene's germline CDR1 is KGHSH and CDR2 LQKENI. Here the CDR3 reads CASSPASGRAHQETQYF. The CDR3 coding sequence is TGTGCCAGCTCACCGGCTAGCGGGAGGGCCCACCAAGAGACCCAGTACTTC.

Only a few counts were recorded for this clone. CDR3 residues: CATSDSWGAGGSYNEQFF. The CDR3, as DNA: TGTGCCACCAGTGACTCTTGGGGGGCGGGAGGTTCCTACAATGAGCAGTTCTTC. The J gene is TRBJ2-1, the V gene TRBV24-1, with 8 nucleotides matching TRBD2. Germline CDR1 reads KGHDR; CDR2 reads SFDVKD. This CDR3 has 18 residues. Trimming removed 4 bases from V and 1 base from J; junction bases left unmatched: 11.

This rearrangement joins TRBV2 to TRBJ1-3; TRBD1 might be the D (5 bases). The germline V gene encodes CDR1 SNHLY and CDR2 FYNNEI. This CDR3 is built from 15 residues. Trimming stripped 2 bases from V and 5 bases from J, with 13 bases between. CDR3 sequence reads: CASSESGTARNTIYF. As DNA, the CDR3 is TGTGCCAGCAGTGAAAGCGGGACGGCTCGAAACACCATATATTTT.

This chain connects TRBV4-2 to TRBJ1-2, with 8 nucleotides matching TRBD1. After removal of 0 bases from V and 5 bases from J, the junction contained 11 bases not matched to a gene. This CDR3 has 17 amino acids. CDR1 LGHNA and CDR2 YNFKEQ come from the germline V gene. The CDR3 DNA is TGTGCCAGCAGCCAAGATGGACCAGGGGGCAGTCTTTATGGCTACACCTTC. Protein sequence: CASSQDGPGGSLYGYTF.

The V gene is TRBV18, the J gene TRBJ1-3; 7 nucleotides agree with TRBD1. CDR1 and CDR2 (germline): KGHSH, LQKENI. V lost 1 base to trimming and J lost 2 bases; unmatched junction nucleotides: 11. The CDR3 is 18 residues long. Here the CDR3 DNA reads TGTGCCAGCTCACCACGGGGTCCACAGGGGATAACTGGAAACACCATATATTTT. Its translation: CASSPRGPQGITGNTIYF.

V is TRBV28 and J is TRBJ2-7; maybe TRBD1 (6 bases). V was cut by 6 bases and J by 7 bases, with 16 bases left in between. Germline V gene sequence: CDR1 MDHEN, CDR2 SYDVKM. The CDR3 extends over 13 amino acids. The CDR3 loop is CASSSPGQREQYF. The CDR3 DNA reads as TGTGCCAGCAGCTCGCCGGGACAAAGGGAGCAGTACTTC.

The gene calls are TRBV6-2 or TRBV6-3 and TRBJ2-2, with a tentative D call TRBD2 (6 bases). Germline V gene lookup returns CDR1 MNHEY and CDR2 SVGEGT. The CDR3 has 14 amino acids. The V end lost 2 bases, the J end lost 8 bases, and 12 bases lay between the germline ends. This CDR3 is CASSYRTGVGELFF. The CDR3 nucleotides are TGTGCCAGCAGTTACCGGACGGGAGTTGGGGAGCTGTTTTTT.

V is TRBV18 and J is TRBJ2-1; D uncertain. This CDR3 is built from 12 residues. Germline CDR1 is KGHSH and CDR2 is LQKENI. The V gene lost 3 bases and the J gene lost 7 bases, with 7 bases spanning the gap. The CDR3 nucleotides are TGTGCCAGCTCACCTTTAGAGAATGAGCAGTTCTTC. As protein: CASSPLENEQFF.

This chain joins TRBV5-1 and TRBJ1-1, with D possibly TRBD1 on 5 matching bases. CDR3 length: 14 residues. Per the germline V gene, CDR1 is SGHRS and CDR2 is YFSETQ. V was trimmed by 1 base and J by 0 bases, leaving 7 bases between them. CDR3 in DNA: TGCGCCAGCAGCTTGACAGGAGTGAACACTGAAGCTTTCTTT. The encoded protein is CASSLTGVNTEAFF.